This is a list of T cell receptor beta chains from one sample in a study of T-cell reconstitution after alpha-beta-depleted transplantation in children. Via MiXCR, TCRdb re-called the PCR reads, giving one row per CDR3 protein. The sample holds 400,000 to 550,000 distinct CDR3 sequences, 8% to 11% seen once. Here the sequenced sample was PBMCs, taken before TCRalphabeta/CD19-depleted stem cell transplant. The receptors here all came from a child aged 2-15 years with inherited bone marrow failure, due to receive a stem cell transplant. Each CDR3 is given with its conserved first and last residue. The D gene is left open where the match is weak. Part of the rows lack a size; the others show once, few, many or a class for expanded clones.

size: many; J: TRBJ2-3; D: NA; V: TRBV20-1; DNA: TGCAGTGCTAGGATCCACAGGGGGGGCGTAGATACGCAGTATTTT; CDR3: CSARIHRGGVDTQYF
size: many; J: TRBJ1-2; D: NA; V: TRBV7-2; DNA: TGTGCCAGCAGCTTCTCAGGGGCAGGGTATGGCTACACCTTC; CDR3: CASSFSGAGYGYTF
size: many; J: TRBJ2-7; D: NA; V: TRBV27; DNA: TGTGCCAGCAGTTTATCCCTTACCTACGAGCAGTACTTC; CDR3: CASSLSLTYEQYF
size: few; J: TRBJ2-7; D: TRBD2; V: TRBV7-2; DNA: TGTGCCAGCAGCCTCGAACTAGCGGGATACTACGAGCAGTACTTC; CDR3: CASSLELAGYYEQYF
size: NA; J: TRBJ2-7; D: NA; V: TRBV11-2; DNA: TGTGCCAGCAGCTTATTTTTGGGACCGGGTAGGGAGCAGTACTTC; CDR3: CASSLFLGPGREQYF
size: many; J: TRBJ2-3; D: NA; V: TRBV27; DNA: TGTGCCAGCGGTGGGGTGGGCAGGGGCCCAGATACGCAGTATTTT; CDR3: CASGGVGRGPDTQYF
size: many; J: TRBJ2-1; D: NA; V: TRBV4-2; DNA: TGTGCCAGCAGCCAAGATACGGCGGTAGGTGGGGAGCAGTTCTTC; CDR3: CASSQDTAVGGEQFF
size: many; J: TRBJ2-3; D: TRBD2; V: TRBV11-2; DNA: TGTGCCAGCAGCTTAATATTACGACTAGCGGGAGGGAGCACAGATACGCAGTATTTT; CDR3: CASSLILRLAGGSTDTQYF
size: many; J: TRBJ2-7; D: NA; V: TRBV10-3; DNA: TGTGCCATCAGCGGTATCTCCTACGAGCAGTACTTC; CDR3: CAISGISYEQYF
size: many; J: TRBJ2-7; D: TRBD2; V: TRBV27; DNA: TGTGCCAGCAGTTGGGGACTAGACTACGAGCAGTACTTC; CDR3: CASSWGLDYEQYF
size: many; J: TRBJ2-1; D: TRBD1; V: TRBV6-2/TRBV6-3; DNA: TGTGCCAGCAGGGACAGGGGGCAAGTCAATGAGCAGTTCTTC; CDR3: CASRDRGQVNEQFF
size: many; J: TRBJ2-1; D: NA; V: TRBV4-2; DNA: TGTGCCAGCAGCCAAGATCACCCGCCAGGGGGGAGTGAGCAGTTCTTC; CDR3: CASSQDHPPGGSEQFF
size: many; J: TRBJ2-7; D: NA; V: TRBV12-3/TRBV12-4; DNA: TGTGCCAGCAGTTTAGCTCCCGGGCCTTCCTACGAGCAGTACTTC; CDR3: CASSLAPGPSYEQYF
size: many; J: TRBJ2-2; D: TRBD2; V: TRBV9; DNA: TGTGCCAGCAGCGTAGTCCCTAGCGGGAGATACGGGGAGCTGTTTTTT; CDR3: CASSVVPSGRYGELFF
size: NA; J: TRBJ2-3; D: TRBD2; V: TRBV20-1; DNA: TGCAGTGTCCGGGAGGTAAAGGCGGGAGGGCCTGGAGATACGCAGTATTTT; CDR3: CSVREVKAGGPGDTQYF
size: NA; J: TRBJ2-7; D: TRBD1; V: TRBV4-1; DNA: TGCGCCAGCAGCCTTCGCGGACCGGGACAGGGGGTCTACGAGCAGTACTTC; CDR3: CASSLRGPGQGVYEQYF
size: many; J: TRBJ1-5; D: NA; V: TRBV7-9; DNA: TGTGCCATCGAGGAACAGGACGGGGATGGCAATCAGCCCCAGCATTTT; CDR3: CAIEEQDGDGNQPQHF
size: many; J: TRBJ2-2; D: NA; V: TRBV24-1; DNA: TGTGCCACCAGTGATTTGAGAGGCACCGGGGAGCTGTTTTTT; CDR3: CATSDLRGTGELFF
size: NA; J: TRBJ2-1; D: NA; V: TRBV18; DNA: TGTGCCAGCTCACCACCCCCCACGGGGTACAATGAGCAGTTCTTC; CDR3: CASSPPPTGYNEQFF
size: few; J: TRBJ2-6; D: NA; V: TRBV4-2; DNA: TGTGCCAGCAGCCAAGTCGCCAGTACCATGAGGTCTGGGGCCAACGTCCTGACTTTC; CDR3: CASSQVASTMRSGANVLTF
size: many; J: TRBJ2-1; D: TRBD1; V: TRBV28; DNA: TGTGCCAGCAGATTACTACAGGGGGCTTCCTACAATGAGCAGTTCTTC; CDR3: CASRLLQGASYNEQFF
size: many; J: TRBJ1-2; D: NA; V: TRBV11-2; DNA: TGTGCCAGCAGCCCCTCCGGACAGTACGCTGTTAACTATGGCTACACCTTC; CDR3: CASSPSGQYAVNYGYTF
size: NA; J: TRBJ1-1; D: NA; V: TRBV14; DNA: TGTGCCAGCAGAAGTCAGTTGAACACTGAAGCTTTCTTT; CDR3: CASRSQLNTEAFF
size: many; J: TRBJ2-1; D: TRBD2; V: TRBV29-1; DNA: TGCAGCGTTGAAAAGACTAGCGGGAGGGCCTACAATGAGCAGTTCTTC; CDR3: CSVEKTSGRAYNEQFF
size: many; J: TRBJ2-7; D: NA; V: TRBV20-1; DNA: TGCAGTGCAAGGGGCCGCTCCTACGAGCAGTACTTC; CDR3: CSARGRSYEQYF
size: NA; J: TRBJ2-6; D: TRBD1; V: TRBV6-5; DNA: TGTGCCAGCAGTTGGAAGGGGACAGTTATCTCTGGGGCCAACGTCCTGACTTTC; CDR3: CASSWKGTVISGANVLTF
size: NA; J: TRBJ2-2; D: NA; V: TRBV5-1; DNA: TGCGCCAGCAGCGGACGGACTGGGGCCGGGGAGCTGTTTTTT; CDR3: CASSGRTGAGELFF
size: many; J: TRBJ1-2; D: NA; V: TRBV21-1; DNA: TGTGCCAGCAGCAAAAGGTGCGGCGGGGACAGTGACGACTATGGCTACACCTTC; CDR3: CASSKRCGGDSDDYGYTF
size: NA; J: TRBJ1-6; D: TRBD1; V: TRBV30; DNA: TGTGCCTGGGGGACAGGGGTCACCTATAATTCACCCCTCCACTTT; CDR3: CAWGTGVTYNSPLHF
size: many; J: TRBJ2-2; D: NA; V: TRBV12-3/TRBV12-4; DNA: TGTGCCAGCAGTTTAGGGACTCTACTTATACCTGCCGGGGAGCTGTTTTTT; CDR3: CASSLGTLLIPAGELFF
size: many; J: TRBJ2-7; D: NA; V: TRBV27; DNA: TGTGCCAGCAGTTTTTTGGGGGGGCTGGGCTACGAGCAGTACTTC; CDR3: CASSFLGGLGYEQYF
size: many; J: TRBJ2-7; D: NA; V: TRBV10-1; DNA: TGCGCCAGCAGTGAGTTCGGAGGCGAGCAGTACTTC; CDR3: CASSEFGGEQYF
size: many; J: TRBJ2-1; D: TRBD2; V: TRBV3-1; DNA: TGTGCCAGCAGCAAAGCCGCGGGGGGGGCGGGAGAGCAGTTCTTC; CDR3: CASSKAAGGAGEQFF
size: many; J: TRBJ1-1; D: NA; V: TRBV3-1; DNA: TGTGCCAGCAGCCAAGTAGGGAGGGTACTTGGTGAAGCTTTCTTT; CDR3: CASSQVGRVLGEAFF
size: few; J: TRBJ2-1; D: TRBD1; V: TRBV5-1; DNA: TGCGCCAGCAGAACCGGGACAGGGGGGAATGAGCAGTTCTTC; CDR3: CASRTGTGGNEQFF
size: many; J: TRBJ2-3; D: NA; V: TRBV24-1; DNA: TGTGCCACCAGTGACCCCTACGTAGACGCAGATACGCAGTATTTT; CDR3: CATSDPYVDADTQYF
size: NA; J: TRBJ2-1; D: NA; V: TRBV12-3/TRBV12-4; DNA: TGTGCCAGCAGATCAACAGGCGGGTATGAGCAGTTCTTC; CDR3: CASRSTGGYEQFF
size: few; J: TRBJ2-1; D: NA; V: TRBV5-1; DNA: TGCGCCAGCAGCTTGTTAGCCGGGACTGGCAACAATGAGCAGTTCTTC; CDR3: CASSLLAGTGNNEQFF
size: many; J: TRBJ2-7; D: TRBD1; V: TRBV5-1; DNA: TGCGCCAGCAGTCACCGGACAGGGGGCTCCTACGAGCAGTACTTC; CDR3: CASSHRTGGSYEQYF
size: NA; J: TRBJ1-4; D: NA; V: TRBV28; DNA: TGTGCCAGCCGCGCCGGCCCGAATGAAAAACTGTTTTTT; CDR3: CASRAGPNEKLFF
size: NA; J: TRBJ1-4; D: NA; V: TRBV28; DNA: TGTGCCAGCGGGCCGCGGAGGGAAAAACTGTTTTTT; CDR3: CASGPRREKLFF
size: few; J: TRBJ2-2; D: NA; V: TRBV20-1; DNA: TGCAGTGCTGGGCCGACCGGGACTCTGAACACCGGGGAGCTGTTTTTT; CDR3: CSAGPTGTLNTGELFF
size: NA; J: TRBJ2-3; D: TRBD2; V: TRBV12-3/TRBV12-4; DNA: TGTGCCAGCAGTCCCAAGATAGCGGGCCCGACAGATACGCAGTATTTT; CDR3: CASSPKIAGPTDTQYF
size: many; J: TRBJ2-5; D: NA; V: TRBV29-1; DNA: TGCAGCGTTCCCAGGGGCGGGGAGACCCAGTACTTC; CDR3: CSVPRGGETQYF
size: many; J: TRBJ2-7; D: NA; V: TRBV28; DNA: TGTGCCAGCAGTTTCCGTCCCGGGATCTACAGCTCCTACGAGCAGTACTTC; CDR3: CASSFRPGIYSSYEQYF
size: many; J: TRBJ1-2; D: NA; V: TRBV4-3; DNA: TGCGCCAGCAGCCAAGGCATAGCTGGGCAGGGGAGGAACTATGGCTACACCTTC; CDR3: CASSQGIAGQGRNYGYTF